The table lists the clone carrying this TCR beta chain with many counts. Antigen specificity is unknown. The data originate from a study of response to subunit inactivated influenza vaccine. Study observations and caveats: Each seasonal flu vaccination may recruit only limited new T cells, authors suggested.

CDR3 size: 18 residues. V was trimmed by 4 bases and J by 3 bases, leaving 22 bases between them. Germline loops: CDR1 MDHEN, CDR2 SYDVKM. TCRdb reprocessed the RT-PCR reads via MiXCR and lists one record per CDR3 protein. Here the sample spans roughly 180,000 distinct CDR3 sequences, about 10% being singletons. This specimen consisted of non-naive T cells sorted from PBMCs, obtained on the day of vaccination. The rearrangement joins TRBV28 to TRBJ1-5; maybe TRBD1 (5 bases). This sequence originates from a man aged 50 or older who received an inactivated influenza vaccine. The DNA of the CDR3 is TGTGCCAGCAGTTCGCATCCGGACATTTTCTCCACCAATCAGCCCCAGCATTTT. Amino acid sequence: CASSSHPDIFSTNQPQHF.